Shown below are 26 T cell receptor beta chains from a single sample sequenced in a study of immune cell composition in non-small cell lung cancer. Clones were read by immunoSEQ multiplex PCR, and TCRdb kept only the in-frame ones, dropping some. In the table there are about 6,800 clones, 80% to 90% of which are singletons. Normal lung was taken at the farthest possible site, at least 3 cm from tumour. The sequenced sample consisted of non-adjacent lung tissue. The receptor source for this set is a human donor with non-small cell lung cancer.

J is TRBJ2-3 and V is TRBV4-3, with D perhaps matching TRBD1 (5 bases). CDR3 size: 14 residues. CDR1 is LGHNA and CDR2 is YSLEER in the germline V gene. Trimming took off 5 bases at V and 8 bases at J, with 17 bases between the two ends. The CDR3 DNA sequence: TGCGCCAGCAGCGCCTTCTCAGGGATCGGTACGCAGTATTTT. Translating gives CASSAFSGIGTQYF.

The V and J genes are TRBV4-3 and TRBJ1-5, with D hard to call. The CDR3 has 15 amino acids. The ends were cut back, 1 base at V and 7 bases at J, with 14 bases in the middle. Looked up from germline, CDR1 is LGHNA and CDR2 is YSLEER. This chain's CDR3 is CASSQGWEGRQPQHF. In nucleotides, the CDR3 is TGCGCCAGCAGCCAAGGATGGGAAGGGCGACAGCCCCAGCATTTT.

The chain couples TRBV10-3 to TRBJ2-2; D might be TRBD1 (6 bases). Germline V gene sequence: CDR1 ENHRY, CDR2 SYGVKD. V lost 7 bases and J 3 bases, leaving 12 bases between the germline ends. The CDR3 is 14 residues long. As DNA, the CDR3 is TGTGCCATCAAAGGGTCAGGGGACACCGGGGAGCTGTTTTTT. It yields the protein CAIKGSGDTGELFF.

This clone came up once. The J gene is TRBJ2-5, the V gene TRBV7-2; D gene uncertain. Looked up from germline, CDR1 is SGHTA and CDR2 is FQGNSA. This CDR3 spans 13 amino acids. Between the trimmed V and J ends, which lost 1 base and 4 bases, there was a span of 7 bases. The CDR3: CASSLGTLETQYF. In DNA form, the CDR3 reads TGTGCCAGCAGCTTAGGCACCCTAGAGACCCAGTACTTC.

The gene calls are TRBV11-3 and TRBJ1-2; 8 nucleotides line up with TRBD1. Trimming cost V 6 bases and J 3 bases; bases outside gene matches: 3. CDR1 and CDR2 from the germline V gene are SGHNT and YENEEA. The CDR3 sequence is 13 residues long. CDR3 sequence (DNA): TGTGCCAGCAGTCAGGGACAGGACTATGGCTACACCTTC. It translates to CASSQGQDYGYTF.

This clone has more than one count but fewer than ten. This chain links TRBV19 with TRBJ1-2, with 7 bases fitting TRBD1. The length of the CDR3 is 12 residues. V lost 4 bases and J lost 10; bases outside the gene matches: 6. CDR1 and CDR2 from the germline V gene are LNHDA and SQIVND (reference sequence). CDR3 in DNA: TGTGCCAGTAGTAGACGACAGGGAGACTACACCTTC. As protein: CASSRRQGDYTF.

This clone was seen a single time. V and J are TRBV5-1 and TRBJ2-5; 7 nucleotides match TRBD1. The CDR3 consists of 16 residues. Germline assignment: CDR1 SGHRS and CDR2 YFSETQ. The junction had 6 bases not matched to a gene; V was cut back by 0 bases and J by 1 base. CDR3 nucleotide sequence: TGCGCCAGCAGCTTGGTAGGGACAGACCTCCAAGAGACCCAGTACTTC. Translated: CASSLVGTDLQETQYF.

The chain links TRBV4-1 to TRBJ1-5, with TRBD1 matching over 10 bases. Germline V gene sequence: CDR1 MGHRA, CDR2 YSYEKL. V shed 6 bases, J shed 2 bases, and the junction held 4 bases outside the gene matches. This CDR3 comprises 15 residues. The CDR3 spells CASSPGQGGNQPQHF. The CDR3 coding sequence is TGCGCCAGCAGTCCCGGACAGGGGGGCAATCAGCCCCAGCATTTT.

This rearrangement joins TRBV7-2 to TRBJ1-1; maybe TRBD1 (6 bases). The CDR3 sequence is 16 residues long. Germline V lookup: CDR1 SGHTA, CDR2 FQGNSA. V shed 3 bases and J shed 0 bases, with 14 bases lying between them. CDR3 sequence: CASSLGARDVNTEAFF. The CDR3 coding sequence is TGTGCCAGCAGCTTGGGGGCCAGGGATGTGAACACTGAAGCTTTCTTT.

This clone was recorded a few times. The genes are TRBV29-1 and TRBJ1-1; tentative D call: TRBD1 (5 bases). The CDR3 runs 14 residues. Trimming pared 4 bases from V and 2 bases from J, leaving 14 bases between. Germline CDR1 reads SQVTM; CDR2 reads ANQGSEA. CDR3 coding DNA: TGCAGCGTTGTTCAGGGCGTCGCAAACACTGAAGCTTTCTTT. Residues: CSVVQGVANTEAFF.

The chain uses TRBV19 and TRBJ2-5; D is possibly TRBD1 (6 bases). V was pared by 4 bases and J by 5 bases, with 11 bases between. CDR1 is LNHDA, CDR2 SQIVND, per germline (reference sequence). There are 13 residues in the CDR3. DNA for the CDR3: TGTGCCAGTAGTACAGGGGTTTTGGAGACCCAGTACTTC. Translation gives CASSTGVLETQYF.

The V and J genes are TRBV6-6 and TRBJ1-1, with unresolved D. V lost 7 bases to trimming and J lost 0 bases, with 9 bases between them. CDR1 is MNHNY and CDR2 is SVGAGI in the germline V gene (reference sequence). This CDR3 spans 13 amino acids. Here the CDR3 reads CASKRQLNTEAFF. The CDR3 nucleotides read TGTGCCAGCAAGAGACAACTGAACACTGAAGCTTTCTTT.

In this sample, this clone turned up a few times. This rearrangement joins TRBV5-1 to TRBJ2-2, with 14 bases lining up with TRBD2. In germline, CDR1 is SGHRS, CDR2 YFSETQ. The CDR3 contains 17 residues. Losses at the gene ends were 3 bases for V and 3 bases for J; bases not matched to a gene: 4. CDR3 DNA sequence: TGCGCCAGCAGCTCGGGACTAGCGGGGGCCGACACCGGGGAGCTGTTTTTT. It translates to CASSSGLAGADTGELFF.

V and J are TRBV7-9 and TRBJ2-2; 9 bases map to TRBD2. Trimming cost V 5 bases and J 4 bases; bases outside gene matches: 5. This CDR3 spans 15 amino acids. CDR1 and CDR2 from the germline V gene are SEHNR and FQNEAQ (reference sequence). CDR3 in amino acids: CASSQEAGGTGELFF. In DNA, the CDR3 is TGTGCCAGCAGCCAAGAAGCGGGGGGCACCGGGGAGCTGTTTTTT.

V usage is TRBV28 and J usage is TRBJ1-5, with a possible D match to TRBD1 (5 bases). V lost 10 bases and J lost 4, with 14 bases in between. CDR3 length: 13 amino acids. Germline V gives CDR1 MDHEN, CDR2 SYDVKM. The CDR3 here is CATWGDKNQPQHF. The CDR3 coding sequence is TGTGCCACTTGGGGGGATAAGAATCAGCCCCAGCATTTT.

The CDR3 DNA reads TGTGCCAGCTTGACAGGGGCTAATACCGGGGAGCTGTTTTTT. Translated, it gives CASLTGANTGELFF. The V and J genes are TRBV6-6 and TRBJ2-2, with 8 bases lining up with TRBD1. Trimming took 8 bases from V and 5 from J; bases not matched to a gene: 7. The germline CDR1 and CDR2 sequences are MNHNY and SVGAGI (reference sequence). The length of the CDR3 is 14 residues.

This chain links TRBV28 with TRBJ2-3; D may be TRBD1 (5 bases). Germline-derived CDR1 and CDR2 are MDHEN and SYDVKM. The V gene lost 6 bases and the J gene lost 6 bases, with 10 bases spanning the gap. The CDR3 spans 12 residues. CDR3 amino acids: CASSTGVDTQYF. In nucleotides, the CDR3 is TGTGCCAGCAGCACAGGTGTGGATACGCAGTATTTT.

V is TRBV6-5 and J is TRBJ1-5, with a possible D match to TRBD1 (5 bases). From germline, CDR1 is MNHEY and CDR2 SVGAGI. The length of the CDR3 is 14 residues. Trimming shortened V by 7 bases and J by 3 bases, and 13 bases separated the two germline ends. CDR3: CASNPTENNQPQHF. Written as DNA, the CDR3 is TGTGCCAGCAACCCGACAGAAAACAATCAGCCCCAGCATTTT.

J is TRBJ1-2 and V is TRBV5-3; D is ambiguous. TRBV5-3 is filed as an ORF, its function uncertain. With 8 bases removed from V and 8 bases from J, the gap between germline ends came to 16 bases. CDR3 length: 12 residues. The DNA for the CDR3 is TGTGCCAGCAGCGGAGGAGACGGGGGCTACACCTTC. It translates to CASSGGDGGYTF.

The V call is TRBV4-3, the J call TRBJ1-5; no clear D gene. CDR3 length equals 16 residues. Germline V gene data show CDR1 as LGHNA and CDR2 as YSLEER. Trimming removed 3 bases at V and 0 bases at J, with 12 bases between. This CDR3 is CASSQQHTYSNQPQHF. CDR3 nucleotide sequence: TGCGCCAGCAGCCAGCAGCATACCTATAGCAATCAGCCCCAGCATTTT.

The chain carries TRBV5-2 and TRBJ1-6; the listed D gene, TRBD1, was not tested against the DNA. TRBV5-2 is shown as a pseudogene. There are 15 residues in the CDR3. The DNA for the CDR3 is TGTGCCAGCAGCTTGACAGGGGGGTATAATTCACCCCTCCACTTT. Translation: CASSLTGGYNSPLHF.

The chain joins TRBV18 to TRBJ1-4, with D uncertain. CDR1 is KGHSH, CDR2 LQKENI, per germline. The CDR3 covers 15 residues. V dropped 1 base and J dropped 5 bases, with 11 bases sitting between them. This CDR3 is CASSPLTAPNEKLFF. The CDR3 DNA sequence: TGTGCCAGCTCACCACTTACGGCCCCCAATGAAAAACTGTTTTTT.

The rearrangement uses TRBV7-6 and TRBJ1-5; possibly TRBD1 for D (6 bases). V lost 1 base to trimming and J lost 6 bases, with 13 bases between them. CDR1 and CDR2 from the germline V gene are SGHVS and FNYEAQ. The CDR3 is 15 residues long. CDR3 nucleotides: TGTGCCAGCAGCTTAGAGGCAGGGGTCGGTCAGCCCCAGCATTTT. Residues: CASSLEAGVGQPQHF. The variable domain in full, with the rest retrieved from reference TRBV7-6 and TRBJ1-5, is GAGVSQSPRYKVTKRGQDVALRCDPISGHVSLYWYRQALGQGPEFLTYFNYEAQQDKSGLPNDRFSAERPEGSISTLTIQRTEQRDSAMYRCASSLEAGVGQPQHFGDGTRLSIL.

The rearrangement links TRBV7-9 to TRBJ2-3, with no clear D. CDR3 length: 12 residues. CDR1 and CDR2 (germline): SEHNR, FQNEAQ (reference sequence). In nucleotides, the CDR3 is TGTGGGCCAATCCCGAGCACAGATACGCAGTATTTT. It codes for CGPIPSTDTQYF.

With regard to this clone: One end of the junction does not line up with germline, which may come from a read error. V is TRBV6-9 and J is TRBJ1-6; 7 bases agree with TRBD1. CDR1 MNHGY and CDR2 SVAAGI come from the germline V gene. The CDR3 has 12 amino acids. CDR3 bases: TGTGCCAGCAGTATGAGGGACAGTCCCCTTCACTTT. This sequence encodes CASSMRDSPLHF.

This rearrangement joins TRBV7-9 to TRBJ1-2; TRBD1 matches at 8 bases. There are 14 residues in the CDR3. The junction had 6 bases not matched to a gene; V was cut back by 5 bases and J by 4 bases. Germline loops: CDR1 SEHNR, CDR2 FQNEAQ (reference sequence). CDR3 DNA sequence: TGTGCCAGCAGCCGACAGGGGTCCATCTATGGCTACACCTTC. Translation: CASSRQGSIYGYTF. Based on the CDR3 plus reference TRBV7-9 and TRBJ1-2, the full variable domain is DTGVSQNPRHKITKRGQNVTFRCDPISEHNRLYWYRQTLGQGPEFLTYFQNEAQLEKSRLLSDRFSAERPKGSFSTLEIQRTEQGDSAMYLCASSRQGSIYGYTFGSGTRLTVV.